The clone carrying this T cell receptor (beta chain) was picked up a small number of times. Antigen: not known. Time point reported: pre-sensitization, week 0. The treatment was: therapeutic diphenylcyclopropenone sensitization with weekly scalp DPC. Individual cDNA molecules (in the library) carried attached unique molecular identifiers. Each CDR3 protein gets one entry after TCRdb re-called the RACE reads with MiXCR. Of roughly 90,000 distinct CDR3 sequences in the sample, 8% to 10% were seen once. The data were taken from a study of human T cells and chemical hapten exposure. Study-wide findings and caveats: Every donor had alopecia, and their immune response may therefore differ from healthy people's. Those TCRs sitting above 1 in 1000 frequency stayed the same with DPC sensitization.

The CDR3 totals 16 residues. Germline-derived CDR1 and CDR2 are LGHNA and YNFKEQ. Trimming at V came to 9 bases and at J to 4 bases, leaving 12 bases not matched to a gene. The source was whole blood, collected in connection with sensitization to the hapten diphenylcyclopropenone (DPC). The V gene is TRBV4-2, the J gene TRBJ1-5, with TRBD1 identical over 10 bases. The TCR sequence derives from a woman between 40 and 50 years old with alopecia areata. Some clones in this sample may be carry-over from other donors' samples. The CDR3 DNA reads as TGTGCCAGTTCCCATTCCGGGACAGGGGATAATCAGCCCCAGCATTTT. This encodes CASSHSGTGDNQPQHF.